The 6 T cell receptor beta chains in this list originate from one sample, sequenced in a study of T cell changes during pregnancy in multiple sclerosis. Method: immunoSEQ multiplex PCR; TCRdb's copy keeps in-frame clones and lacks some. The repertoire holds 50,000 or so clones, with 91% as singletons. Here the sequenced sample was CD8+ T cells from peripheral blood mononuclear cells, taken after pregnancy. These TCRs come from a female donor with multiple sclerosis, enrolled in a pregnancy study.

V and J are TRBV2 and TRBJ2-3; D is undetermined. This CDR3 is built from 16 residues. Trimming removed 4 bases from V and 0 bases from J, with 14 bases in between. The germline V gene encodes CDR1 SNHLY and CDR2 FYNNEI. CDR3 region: CASSAFDIVSTDTQYF. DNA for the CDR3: TGTGCCAGCAGTGCATTCGACATTGTGAGCACAGATACGCAGTATTTT.

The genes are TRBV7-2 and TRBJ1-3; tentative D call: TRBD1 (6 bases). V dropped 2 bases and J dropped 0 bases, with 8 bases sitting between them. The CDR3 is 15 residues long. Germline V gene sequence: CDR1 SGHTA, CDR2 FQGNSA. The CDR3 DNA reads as TGTGCCAGCAGCTTACAGGGGAGCTCTGGAAACACCATATATTTT. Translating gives CASSLQGSSGNTIYF.

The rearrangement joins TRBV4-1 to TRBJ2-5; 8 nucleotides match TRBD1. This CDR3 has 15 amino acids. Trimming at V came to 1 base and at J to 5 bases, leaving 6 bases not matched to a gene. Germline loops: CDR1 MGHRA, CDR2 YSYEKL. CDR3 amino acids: CASSQGTGTGETQYF. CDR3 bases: TGCGCCAGCAGCCAAGGGACAGGGACGGGCGAGACCCAGTACTTC.

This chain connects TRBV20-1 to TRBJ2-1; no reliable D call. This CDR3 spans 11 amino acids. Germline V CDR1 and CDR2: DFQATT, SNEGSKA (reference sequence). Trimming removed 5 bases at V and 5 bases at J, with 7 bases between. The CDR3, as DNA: TGCAGTGCTTTACAAGACAATGAGCAGTTCTTC. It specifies CSALQDNEQFF.

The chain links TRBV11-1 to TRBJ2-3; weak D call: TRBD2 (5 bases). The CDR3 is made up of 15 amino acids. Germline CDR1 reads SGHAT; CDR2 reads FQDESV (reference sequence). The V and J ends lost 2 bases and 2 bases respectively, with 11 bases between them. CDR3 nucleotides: TGTGCCAGCAGCTTAACGGACTCTGACACAGATACGCAGTATTTT. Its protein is CASSLTDSDTDTQYF.

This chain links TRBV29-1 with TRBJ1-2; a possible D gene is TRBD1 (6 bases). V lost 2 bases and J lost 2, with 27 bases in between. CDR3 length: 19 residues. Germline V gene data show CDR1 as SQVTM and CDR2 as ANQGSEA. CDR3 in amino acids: CSVEQLVTGTVASNYGYTF. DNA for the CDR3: TGCAGCGTTGAACAACTAGTGACAGGAACGGTGGCTTCGAACTATGGCTACACCTTC.